This entry lists 30 T cell receptor beta chains sequenced from one sample in a study of Graves' ophthalmopathy and Graves' hyperthyroidism. RNA transcripts were the source from which TCR beta CDR3 regions were amplified. Amplification began with first-round RT-PCR using HTBI primers, then second-round multiplex PCR was performed. TCRdb re-analysed the multiplex PCR reads in MiXCR, keeping a single row per CDR3 protein. The sample shows a few hundred thousand distinct CDR3 sequences, 15% to 20% of them seen only once. The sequencing sample was made of peripheral blood. The source is a woman between 18 and 30 years old with Graves' ophthalmopathy.

The chain links TRBV5-1 to TRBJ2-7, with TRBD2 as a possible D gene (5 bases). V lost 0 bases to trimming and J lost 3 bases, with 16 bases between them. CDR3 size: 16 residues. CDR1 SGHRS and CDR2 YFSETQ come from the germline V gene. The CDR3 protein is CASSLVLSGSVYEQYF. The CDR3, as DNA: TGCGCCAGCAGCTTGGTACTATCGGGATCAGTCTACGAGCAGTACTTC.

CDR3 protein: CASSPLISYEQYF. CDR3 in DNA: TGTGCCAGCAGTCCACTAATCTCCTACGAGCAGTACTTC. The J gene is TRBJ2-7, the V gene TRBV6-1; D ambiguous. The CDR3 is made up of 13 amino acids. V lost 5 bases and J 0 bases, leaving 8 bases between the germline ends. Germline V lookup: CDR1 MNHNS, CDR2 SASEGT.

This clonotype was observed at least ten times. The V call is TRBV7-9, the J call TRBJ2-7; TRBD1 matches 7 bases. From germline, CDR1 is SEHNR and CDR2 FQNEAQ (reference sequence). Trimming took 5 bases from V and 2 from J; bases not matched to a gene: 6. CDR3 length equals 14 residues. DNA of the CDR3: TGTGCCAGCAGCCCAACCGGGACAGCCTACGAGCAGTACTTC. This encodes CASSPTGTAYEQYF.

CDR3 sequence: CASSPKPDYGYTF. The CDR3 bases are TGTGCCAGCAGTCCAAAACCCGACTATGGCTACACCTTC. The chain links TRBV6-1 to TRBJ1-2; D ambiguous. The CDR3 contains 13 residues. Germline CDR1 and CDR2: MNHNS and SASEGT. The V and J ends lost 5 bases and 3 bases respectively, with 10 bases between them.

This clonotype was observed at least ten times. The chain combines TRBV20-1 with TRBJ1-5; unclear D gene. Germline-derived CDR1 and CDR2 are DFQATT and SNEGSKA (reference sequence). V gave up 1 base and J gave up 0 bases, with 22 bases separating them. The CDR3 consists of 19 residues. DNA for the CDR3: TGCAGTGCTAGAGGGGGTGAGCTTTTTAGGCCCTTTAGCAATCAGCCCCAGCATTTT. Translating it yields CSARGGELFRPFSNQPQHF.

In this sample, this clonotype turned up a few times. The chain joins TRBV18 to TRBJ2-7; D not resolved. V lost 0 bases and J 6 bases, leaving 9 bases between the germline ends. This CDR3 comprises 13 residues. Germline lookup yields CDR1 KGHSH and CDR2 LQKENI. CDR3 nucleotides: TGTGCCAGCTCACCACCGGTCGAGCCCGAGCAGTACTTC. Translating it yields CASSPPVEPEQYF.

This rearrangement joins TRBV7-3 to TRBJ1-2, with D tentatively TRBD1 (6 bases). V lost 5 bases and J lost 8, with 15 bases in between. This CDR3 contains 13 residues. The germline V gene has CDR1 SGHTA and CDR2 FQGTGA. CDR3 sequence (DNA): TGTGCCAGCAGCCGGGGGCAGGGACGCGGCTACACCTTC. This gives the protein CASSRGQGRGYTF.

Many counts were recorded for this clonotype. The rearrangement links TRBV4-1 to TRBJ1-1; possibly TRBD1 for D (5 bases). CDR1 and CDR2 (germline): MGHRA, YSYEKL. The CDR3 is made up of 15 amino acids. V lost 3 bases and J 3 bases, leaving 14 bases between the germline ends. The DNA of the CDR3 is TGCGCCAGCAGCCAGGGTCGCGGGGGGGACACTGAAGCTTTCTTT. Translation: CASSQGRGGDTEAFF.

The gene calls are TRBV6-2 or TRBV6-3 and TRBJ2-7; 7 nucleotides match TRBD1. The CDR3 is 14 residues long. The V and J ends lost 6 bases and 0 bases, in that order; junction bases with no gene match: 5. Germline loops: CDR1 MNHEY, CDR2 SVGEGT. Here the CDR3 reads CASRKQGNSYEQYF. DNA for the CDR3: TGTGCCAGCAGGAAACAGGGGAACTCCTACGAGCAGTACTTC.

This clonotype was counted ten times or more. The V call is TRBV28, the J call TRBJ2-4, with D possibly TRBD1 on 6 matching bases. Germline CDR1 and CDR2: MDHEN and SYDVKM. The CDR3 length is 13 residues. The V end was cut by 6 bases, the J end by 7 bases, with 13 bases between. The CDR3 region is CASSTRGLNIQYF. The CDR3 DNA follows: TGTGCCAGCAGCACTAGGGGGTTGAACATTCAGTACTTC.

This clonotype was recorded many times. The gene calls are TRBV6-5 and TRBJ1-5, with 8 bases that match TRBD1. The CDR3 consists of 16 residues. The germline CDR1 and CDR2 sequences are MNHEY and SVGAGI. V gave up 5 bases and J gave up 4 bases; unmatched junction bases: 10. The DNA of the CDR3 is TGTGCCAGCAGTCCACCCCCAGGGGGCAGGAATCAGCCCCAGCATTTT. This translates into CASSPPPGGRNQPQHF.

The rearrangement joins TRBV6-1 to TRBJ2-7; D call uncertain. V shed 2 bases and J shed 0 bases, with 5 bases lying between them. The CDR3 has 13 residues. Germline CDR1 is MNHNS and CDR2 is SASEGT. The CDR3 region has the DNA TGTGCCAGCAGTGAATTTAGCTCCTACGAGCAGTACTTC. Amino acid sequence: CASSEFSSYEQYF.

This chain connects TRBV5-1 to TRBJ2-5; the D gene is possibly TRBD2 (6 bases). V was clipped by 0 bases and J by 5 bases, with 14 bases between them. CDR3 size: 15 residues. Germline CDR1 SGHRS, CDR2 YFSETQ. CDR3: CASSLAGPGGETQYF. The CDR3 nucleotides read TGCGCCAGCAGCTTGGCCGGGCCTGGAGGGGAGACCCAGTACTTC.

The sample holds many counts of this clonotype. The chain recombines TRBV7-2 with TRBJ1-6; 9 bases are shared with TRBD1. CDR1 and CDR2 from the germline V gene are SGHTA and FQGNSA. Trimming at V came to 5 bases and at J to 12 bases, leaving 2 bases not matched to a gene. The CDR3 covers 12 residues. The CDR3 nucleotides read TGTGCCAGCAGCCCGACAGGGGGACCCCTCCACTTT. Its protein product is CASSPTGGPLHF.

In its sample, this clonotype was seen many times. The CDR3 DNA is TGTGCCAGCAGCTCCAGGGACGGAGAGACCCAGTACTTC. As protein: CASSSRDGETQYF. This chain connects TRBV7-2 to TRBJ2-5, with D perhaps being TRBD1 or TRBD2 (5 bases each). The V end was cut by 4 bases, the J end by 4 bases, with 10 bases between. Per germline, CDR1 SGHTA and CDR2 FQGNSA. CDR3 length: 13 amino acids.

This clonotype was recorded many times. The rearrangement links TRBV11-2 to TRBJ1-2; D gene uncertain. Germline V gene sequence: CDR1 SGHAT, CDR2 FQNNGV. V shed 5 bases and J shed 6 bases, with 13 bases lying between them. The CDR3 covers 13 residues. CDR3 sequence: CASSQQRTNGYTF. Written as DNA, the CDR3 is TGTGCCAGCAGCCAACAGCGAACCAATGGCTACACCTTC.

At least ten counts were recorded for this clonotype. The rearrangement joins TRBV20-1 to TRBJ2-7; 10 bases align to TRBD1. CDR1 DFQATT and CDR2 SNEGSKA come from the germline V gene (reference sequence). This CDR3 region has 17 residues. The V segment lost 1 base and the J segment 3 bases; nucleotides outside the gene matches: 12. The CDR3 sequence: CSARGFLPGQGRYEQYF. In nucleotides, the CDR3 is TGCAGTGCTAGAGGATTCCTACCGGGACAGGGGCGCTACGAGCAGTACTTC.

Many counts were recorded for this clonotype. This sequence joins TRBV7-9 and TRBJ2-5; D not resolved. Looked up from germline, CDR1 is SEHNR and CDR2 is FQNEAQ (reference sequence). V was clipped by 5 bases and J by 0 bases, with 16 bases between them. This CDR3 has 16 residues. The CDR3 reads CASSPIQSSDQETQYF. CDR3 bases: TGTGCCAGCAGCCCGATTCAGTCTTCCGACCAAGAGACCCAGTACTTC.

This chain joins TRBV5-1 and TRBJ1-1; D ambiguous. Germline CDR1 and CDR2: SGHRS and YFSETQ. The CDR3 contains 14 residues. The V and J ends lost 3 bases and 0 bases respectively, with 9 bases between them. CDR3 loop: CASSSAGMNTEAFF. DNA for the CDR3: TGCGCCAGCAGCTCAGCGGGGATGAACACTGAAGCTTTCTTT.

This clonotype appeared many times. The chain joins TRBV9 to TRBJ2-5; TRBD1 agrees at 10 bases. The CDR3 loop spans 15 amino acids. Germline assignment: CDR1 SGDLS and CDR2 YYNGEE. Trimming cost V 0 bases and J 4 bases; bases outside gene matches: 3. The CDR3 protein is CASSVAGQGLETQYF. The CDR3 nucleotides read TGTGCCAGCAGCGTAGCGGGACAGGGGTTAGAGACCCAGTACTTC. Together with reference TRBV9 and TRBJ2-5, the CDR3 gives the full variable domain: DSGVTQTPKHLITATGQRVTLRCSPRSGDLSVYWYQQSLDQGLQFLIQYYNGEERAKGNILERFSAQQFPDLHSELNLSSLELGDSALYFCASSVAGQGLETQYFGPGTRLLVL.

There are many counts of this clonotype. The rearrangement joins TRBV12-3 or TRBV12-4 to TRBJ1-1; unclear D gene. V was trimmed by 6 bases and J by 5 bases, leaving 13 bases between them. The CDR3 totals 13 residues. CDR3 coding DNA: TGTGCCAGCAGCACCCCCCCGAGAACTGAAGCTTTCTTT. Its protein product is CASSTPPRTEAFF.

This rearrangement joins TRBV7-9 to TRBJ1-1; D not resolved. The germline V gene has CDR1 SEHNR and CDR2 FQNEAQ (reference sequence). The V end was cut by 7 bases, the J end by 5 bases, with 14 bases between. The CDR3 runs to 13 residues. The DNA of the CDR3 is TGTGCCAGCACCGAAGACCTCCCGACTGAAGCTTTCTTT. It specifies CASTEDLPTEAFF.

This clonotype was counted a few times. The rearrangement joins TRBV7-9 to TRBJ2-7; D unclear. The V end lost 0 bases, the J end lost 9 bases, and 24 bases lay between the germline ends. The CDR3 loop spans 17 amino acids. Germline V gene lookup returns CDR1 SEHNR and CDR2 FQNEAQ (reference sequence). CDR3 in amino acids: CASSLAHTVGNGSGQYF. In nucleotides, the CDR3 is TGTGCCAGCAGCTTAGCCCATACAGTAGGAAACGGTTCTGGGCAGTACTTC.

This clonotype came up many times. The rearrangement joins TRBV11-2 to TRBJ2-7; D is ambiguous. Germline V gene sequence: CDR1 SGHAT, CDR2 FQNNGV. This CDR3 spans 11 amino acids. The V end lost 10 bases, the J end lost 3 bases, and 10 bases lay between the germline ends. The CDR3 DNA is TGTGCCACTAAGGACGGCTACGAGCAGTACTTC. Encoded protein: CATKDGYEQYF. Drawing the rest from reference TRBV11-2 and TRBJ2-7, the complete variable domain is EAGVAQSPRYKIIEKRQSVAFWCNPISGHATLYWYQQILGQGPKLLIQFQNNGVVDDSQLPKDRFSAERLKGVDSTLKIQPAKLEDSAVYLCATKDGYEQYFGPGTRLTVT.

This clonotype was found many times. V usage is TRBV6-1 and J usage is TRBJ1-6; 7 bases are a match to TRBD1. The CDR3 extends over 15 amino acids. Germline V gives CDR1 MNHNS, CDR2 SASEGT. After removal of 6 bases from V and 6 bases from J, the junction contained 8 bases not matched to a gene. Written as DNA, the CDR3 is TGTGCCAGCAGGTGGACAGGACTTCGTAATTCACCCCTCCACTTT. As protein: CASRWTGLRNSPLHF.

This clonotype was detected many times. This chain connects TRBV20-1 to TRBJ2-7; D tentatively reads TRBD1 or TRBD2 (5 bases each). The CDR3 covers 14 residues. Trimming shortened V by 6 bases and J by 3 bases, and 18 bases separated the two germline ends. Germline CDR1 is DFQATT and CDR2 is SNEGSKA (reference sequence). DNA of the CDR3: TGCAGTGCGCAAAAGGGAGAGGGGATCTACGAGCAGTACTTC. Protein: CSAQKGEGIYEQYF.

This clonotype has a count of ten or more. The rearrangement links TRBV7-3 to TRBJ2-5, with 7 bases fitting TRBD1. V shed 5 bases and J 2 bases; nucleotides not matched to a gene: 8. In germline, CDR1 is SGHTA, CDR2 FQGTGA. CDR3 length: 15 residues. The DNA of the CDR3 is TGTGCCAGCAGCCCCCAAGGGGGCAAGCAAGAGACCCAGTACTTC. Translated, it gives CASSPQGGKQETQYF.

This clonotype has a count of ten or more. This rearrangement joins TRBV29-1 to TRBJ1-2; TRBD1 agrees at 9 bases. This CDR3 has 18 residues. Germline trimming cut 4 bases from V and 1 base from J; bases unmatched to any gene: 16. Germline values: CDR1 SQVTM, CDR2 ANQGSEA. The CDR3 region is CSVGEDNRGRRYNYGYTF. The CDR3 coding sequence is TGCAGCGTTGGGGAGGACAACAGGGGGCGACGTTATAACTATGGCTACACCTTC. The entire variable domain, with the rest obtained from reference TRBV29-1 and TRBJ1-2, is as follows: SAVISQKPSRDICQRGTSLTIQCQVDSQVTMMFWYRQQPGQSLTLIATANQGSEATYESGFVIDKFPISRPNLTFSTLTVSNMSPEDSSIYLCSVGEDNRGRRYNYGYTFGSGTRLTVV.

Many counts were recorded for this clonotype. The CDR3 DNA reads as TGCGCCAGCAGCTCCCCGGACCGATCCTACGAGCAGTACTTC. Translating gives CASSSPDRSYEQYF. The chain links TRBV5-1 to TRBJ2-7; D is unresolved. The CDR3 has 14 amino acids. V lost 3 bases to trimming and J lost 1 base, with 11 bases between them. Looked up from germline, CDR1 is SGHRS and CDR2 is YFSETQ.

This clonotype was found many times. The genes are TRBV6-5 and TRBJ2-7; 13 bases align to TRBD2. This CDR3 is built from 16 residues. With 7 bases clipped from V and 4 bases from J, the junction kept 10 bases outside the gene matches. The germline V gene has CDR1 MNHEY and CDR2 SVGAGI. In DNA, the CDR3 is TGTGCCAGCAACAGACTAGCGGGAGGTGGGGAGTACGAGCAGTACTTC. It codes for CASNRLAGGGEYEQYF.